The next 3 T cell receptor beta chains were all read from a single sample in a study of cytomegalovirus exposure and HLA in healthy donors (dated by TCRdb to the late 2010s). The library came from the immunoSEQ multiplex PCR assay. The multiplex PCR relied on a mix of 60 forward primers for TCR Vbeta segments and 13 reverse primers for TCR Jbeta segments. TCRdb retrieved this table from immuneACCESS and kept in-frame rearrangements only. Not all clones are present; in checked studies, unresolved V genes account for under half, and no reason is known for the remainder. This sample has over 85,000 clones in its table, and 75% to 90% of those were observed once. In total, the top ten clones hold more than 1.5% of the sample. Specimen: PBMCs. The receptor source for this set is a man aged 40-49 years in good health and CMV-seronegative.

The count of this clone is one. The rearrangement uses TRBV5-4 and TRBJ1-3; TRBD1 matches at 7 bases. Germline CDR1 and CDR2: SGHNT and YYREEE (reference sequence). Trimming cost V 0 bases and J 0 bases; bases outside gene matches: 6. The CDR3 is 17 amino acids. CDR3 DNA: TGTGCCAGCAGCTTGGGAACAGGGGAAATCTCTGGAAACACCATATATTTT. Translating gives CASSLGTGEISGNTIYF.

This chain links TRBV2 with TRBJ2-4, with D perhaps matching TRBD1 (6 bases). V dropped 4 bases and J dropped 7 bases, with 14 bases sitting between them. Germline V gene sequence: CDR1 SNHLY, CDR2 FYNNEI. The CDR3 sequence is 14 residues long. The CDR3 loop is CASSVTGSRNIQYF. The CDR3 DNA is TGTGCCAGCAGTGTCACAGGGAGCCGGAACATTCAGTACTTC. Full variable domain (remainder filled in from reference TRBV2 and TRBJ2-4): EPEVTQTPSHQVTQMGQEVILRCVPISNHLYFYWYRQILGQKVEFLVSFYNNEISEKSEIFDDQFSVERPDGSNFTLKIRSTKLEDSAMYFCASSVTGSRNIQYFGAGTRLSVL.

J is TRBJ2-5 and V is TRBV2; 10 positions match TRBD1. The germline gives CDR1 SNHLY, CDR2 FYNNEI. V dropped 8 bases and J dropped 1; count of bases not matched to a gene: 1. This CDR3 comprises 13 residues. This chain's CDR3 is CASRQGAQETQYF. As DNA, the CDR3 is TGTGCCAGCCGACAGGGGGCCCAAGAGACCCAGTACTTC.